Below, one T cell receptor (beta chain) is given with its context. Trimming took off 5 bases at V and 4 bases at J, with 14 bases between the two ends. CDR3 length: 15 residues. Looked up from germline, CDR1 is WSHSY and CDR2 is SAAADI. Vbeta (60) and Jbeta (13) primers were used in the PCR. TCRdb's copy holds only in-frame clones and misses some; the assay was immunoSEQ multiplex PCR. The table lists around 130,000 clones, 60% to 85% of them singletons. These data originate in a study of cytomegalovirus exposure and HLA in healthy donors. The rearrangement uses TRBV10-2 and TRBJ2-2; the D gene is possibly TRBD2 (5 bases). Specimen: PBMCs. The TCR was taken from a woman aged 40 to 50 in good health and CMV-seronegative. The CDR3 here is CASSITSGRTGELFF. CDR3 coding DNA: TGCGCCAGCAGTATTACTAGTGGTCGCACCGGGGAGCTGTTTTTT.